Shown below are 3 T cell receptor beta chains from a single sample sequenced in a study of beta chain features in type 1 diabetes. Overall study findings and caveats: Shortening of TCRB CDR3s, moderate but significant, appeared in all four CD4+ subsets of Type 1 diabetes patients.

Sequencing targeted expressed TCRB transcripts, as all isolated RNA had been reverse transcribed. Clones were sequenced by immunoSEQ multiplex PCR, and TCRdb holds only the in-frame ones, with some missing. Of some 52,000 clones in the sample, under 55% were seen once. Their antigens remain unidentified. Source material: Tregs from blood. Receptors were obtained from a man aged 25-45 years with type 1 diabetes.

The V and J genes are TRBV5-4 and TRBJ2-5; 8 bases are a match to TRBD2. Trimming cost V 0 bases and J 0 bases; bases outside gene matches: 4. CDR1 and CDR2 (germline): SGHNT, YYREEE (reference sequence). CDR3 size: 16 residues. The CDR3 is CASSLGLAGHQETQYF. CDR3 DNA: TGTGCCAGCAGCTTGGGTCTAGCGGGCCACCAAGAGACCCAGTACTTC.

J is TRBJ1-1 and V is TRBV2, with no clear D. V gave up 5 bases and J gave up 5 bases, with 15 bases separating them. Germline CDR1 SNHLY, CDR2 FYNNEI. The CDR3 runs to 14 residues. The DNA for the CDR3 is TGTGCCAGCAGTCGGCTCACGGGAAGGACTGAAGCTTTCTTT. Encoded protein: CASSRLTGRTEAFF.

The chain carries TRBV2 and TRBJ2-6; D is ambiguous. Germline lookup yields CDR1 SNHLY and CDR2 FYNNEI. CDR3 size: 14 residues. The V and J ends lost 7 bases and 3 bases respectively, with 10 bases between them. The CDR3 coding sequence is TGTGCCAGCACCCTGGAGAGTGGGGCCAACGTCCTGACTTTC. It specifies CASTLESGANVLTF.